A selection of T cell receptor beta chains follows, all from one sample in a study of glioma-infiltrating T cells after dendritic cell vaccination. Produced via immunoSEQ multiplex PCR; TCRdb's table is partial and in-frame only. This sample has under 130,000 clones, with roughly 80% found just once. The sequencing used blood, collected before dendritic cell vaccination. These receptors all stem from a human donor with glioblastoma. CDR3s include the opening cysteine and the closing phenylalanine or tryptophan. The D gene is left open where the match is weak. Clone size appears in some rows only: once, few, many, or a class for an expanded clone.

clone_size: .; v_call: TRBV4-1; d_call: TRBD1; j_call: TRBJ1-3; cdr3_length: 14; cdr3_nt: TGCGCCAGCAGCCAGACAGGGGGAGGAAACACCATATATTTT; cdr3_aa: CASSQTGGGNTIYF
clone_size: .; v_call: TRBV2; d_call: .; j_call: TRBJ1-4; cdr3_length: 15; cdr3_nt: TGTGCCAGCAGGGCGACCGGGACAAATCGAGAAAAACTGTTTTTT; cdr3_aa: CASRATGTNREKLFF
clone_size: .; v_call: TRBV6-4; d_call: TRBD1; j_call: TRBJ1-6; cdr3_length: 16; cdr3_nt: TGTGCCAGAGATGGGACAGGGGAAAGGCATGGTTCACCCCTCCACTTT; cdr3_aa: CARDGTGERHGSPLHF
clone_size: .; v_call: TRBV5-5; d_call: TRBD1; j_call: TRBJ1-3; cdr3_length: 15; cdr3_nt: TGTGCCAGCAGCCGACAGGGAGGCTCCGGAAACACCATATATTTT; cdr3_aa: CASSRQGGSGNTIYF
clone_size: .; v_call: TRBV27; d_call: .; j_call: TRBJ1-2; cdr3_length: 13; cdr3_nt: TGTGCCAGCAGTTTGGCCGATAACTATGGCTACACCTTC; cdr3_aa: CASSLADNYGYTF
clone_size: .; v_call: TRBV30; d_call: .; j_call: TRBJ1-5; cdr3_length: 15; cdr3_nt: TGTGCCTGGAGTAGGTCCGCAGGGCGCAATCAGCCCCAGCATTTT; cdr3_aa: CAWSRSAGRNQPQHF
clone_size: .; v_call: TRBV7-2; d_call: .; j_call: TRBJ2-7; cdr3_length: 11; cdr3_nt: TGTGCCAGCAGCTTAATGAACGAGCAGTACTTC; cdr3_aa: CASSLMNEQYF
clone_size: .; v_call: TRBV10-3; d_call: .; j_call: TRBJ1-1; cdr3_length: 16; cdr3_nt: TGTGCCATCAGTGATGGCAGGGATGGGATGAACACTGAAGCTTTCTTT; cdr3_aa: CAISDGRDGMNTEAFF
clone_size: .; v_call: TRBV2; d_call: .; j_call: TRBJ2-7; cdr3_length: 14; cdr3_nt: TGTGCCAGCAGCGGACTGAGGAGCTCCTACGAGCAGTACTTC; cdr3_aa: CASSGLRSSYEQYF
clone_size: few; v_call: TRBV18; d_call: TRBD1; j_call: TRBJ2-3; cdr3_length: 16; cdr3_nt: TGTGCCAGCTCACCACCTGGGACAGGGCCGACAGATACGCAGTATTTT; cdr3_aa: CASSPPGTGPTDTQYF
clone_size: .; v_call: TRBV4-1; d_call: .; j_call: TRBJ2-2; cdr3_length: 16; cdr3_nt: TGCGCCAGCAGCCATAGGGGGGGCCGATACACCGGGGAGCTGTTTTTT; cdr3_aa: CASSHRGGRYTGELFF
clone_size: once; v_call: TRBV5-1; d_call: .; j_call: TRBJ1-3; cdr3_length: 14; cdr3_nt: TGCGCCAGCCGCCCACAGATCTCTGGAAACACCATATATTTT; cdr3_aa: CASRPQISGNTIYF
clone_size: .; v_call: TRBV30; d_call: TRBD1; j_call: TRBJ2-3; cdr3_length: 14; cdr3_nt: TGTGCCTGGAGTAGGACAGGGAGGTCAGATACGCAGTATTTT; cdr3_aa: CAWSRTGRSDTQYF
clone_size: .; v_call: TRBV6-5; d_call: TRBD1; j_call: TRBJ1-2; cdr3_length: 14; cdr3_nt: TGTGCCAGCAGTTACGGACAGGGTGTGGATGGCTACACCTTC; cdr3_aa: CASSYGQGVDGYTF
clone_size: .; v_call: TRBV14; d_call: .; j_call: TRBJ1-6; cdr3_length: 14; cdr3_nt: TGTGCCAGCAGCCAAGCATCCTCAGGTTCACCCCTCCACTTT; cdr3_aa: CASSQASSGSPLHF
clone_size: once; v_call: TRBV10-1; d_call: .; j_call: TRBJ2-3; cdr3_length: 13; cdr3_nt: TGCGCCAGCAGTGAGTCGGGGCTAGAAGCGCAGTATTTT; cdr3_aa: CASSESGLEAQYF
clone_size: .; v_call: TRBV5-1; d_call: TRBD1; j_call: TRBJ2-1; cdr3_length: 16; cdr3_nt: TGCGCCAGCAGCTTGCGGCCGACAGGGGATGACAATGAGCAGTTCTTC; cdr3_aa: CASSLRPTGDDNEQFF
clone_size: .; v_call: TRBV6-6; d_call: .; j_call: TRBJ1-4; cdr3_length: 12; cdr3_nt: TGTGCCAGCGCATCGGGGGGTGAAAAACTGTTTTTT; cdr3_aa: CASASGGEKLFF
clone_size: .; v_call: TRBV6-1; d_call: TRBD1; j_call: TRBJ2-7; cdr3_length: 14; cdr3_nt: TGTGCCAGCATGGGACAGTTTTACTCCTACGAGCAGTACTTC; cdr3_aa: CASMGQFYSYEQYF
clone_size: many; v_call: TRBV19; d_call: .; j_call: TRBJ1-2; cdr3_length: 14; cdr3_nt: TGTGCCAGTAGTATGAAGGGAGGGGAGTATGGCTACACCTTC; cdr3_aa: CASSMKGGEYGYTF
clone_size: .; v_call: TRBV7-9; d_call: TRBD2; j_call: TRBJ2-3; cdr3_length: 17; cdr3_nt: TGTGCCAGCAGCCCCCGCCTAGCGGGGCTCCTAGGGGATACGCAGTATTTT; cdr3_aa: CASSPRLAGLLGDTQYF
clone_size: .; v_call: TRBV6-1; d_call: TRBD1; j_call: TRBJ2-6; cdr3_length: 18; cdr3_nt: TGTGCCAGCAGTGCACCGCCGGGACAGGGTTCTGGGGCCAACGTCCTGACTTTC; cdr3_aa: CASSAPPGQGSGANVLTF
clone_size: .; v_call: TRBV25-1; d_call: .; j_call: TRBJ1-1; cdr3_length: 15; cdr3_nt: TGTGCCAGCAGTGGGTTACAGAGACCGAACACTGAAGCTTTCTTT; cdr3_aa: CASSGLQRPNTEAFF
clone_size: .; v_call: TRBV4-2; d_call: .; j_call: TRBJ2-3; cdr3_length: 15; cdr3_nt: TGTGCCAGCAGCGCACCCGGGACAAGCACAGATACGCAGTATTTT; cdr3_aa: CASSAPGTSTDTQYF
clone_size: .; v_call: TRBV4-2; d_call: TRBD2; j_call: TRBJ2-5; cdr3_length: 17; cdr3_nt: TGTGCCAGCAGCCAAGAGTCTAGCGGGGGGGCCTGGGAGACCCAGTACTTC; cdr3_aa: CASSQESSGGAWETQYF
clone_size: .; v_call: TRBV2; d_call: .; j_call: TRBJ2-2; cdr3_length: 11; cdr3_nt: TGTGCCAGCACTAATACCGGGGAGCTGTTTTTT; cdr3_aa: CASTNTGELFF
clone_size: .; v_call: TRBV11-2; d_call: .; j_call: TRBJ1-1; cdr3_length: 13; cdr3_nt: TGTGCCAGCAGCTTTCAAGGGGGCACTGAAGCTTTCTTT; cdr3_aa: CASSFQGGTEAFF
clone_size: .; v_call: TRBV5-1; d_call: .; j_call: TRBJ2-1; cdr3_length: 14; cdr3_nt: TGCGCCAGCAGCTTGGACAGGGCTCTCAATGAGCAGTTCTTC; cdr3_aa: CASSLDRALNEQFF
clone_size: .; v_call: TRBV7-9; d_call: .; j_call: TRBJ1-1; cdr3_length: 14; cdr3_nt: TGTGCCAGCAGCTTGGTGGGGGGGAACACTGAAGCTTTCTTT; cdr3_aa: CASSLVGGNTEAFF
clone_size: .; v_call: TRBV2; d_call: .; j_call: TRBJ2-1; cdr3_length: 15; cdr3_nt: TGTGCCAGCAGTGAAGGACTGCGCCGGGACAATGAGCAGTTCTTC; cdr3_aa: CASSEGLRRDNEQFF
clone_size: .; v_call: TRBV6-5; d_call: TRBD1; j_call: TRBJ1-2; cdr3_length: 14; cdr3_nt: TGTGCCAGCAGTTACGCCGGGACAGGCAATGGCTACACCTTC; cdr3_aa: CASSYAGTGNGYTF
clone_size: .; v_call: TRBV19; d_call: .; j_call: TRBJ1-1; cdr3_length: 15; cdr3_nt: TGTGCCAGTAGTATACCCGGAGGTCCGGACACTGAAGCTTTCTTT; cdr3_aa: CASSIPGGPDTEAFF
clone_size: .; v_call: TRBV2; d_call: .; j_call: TRBJ1-4; cdr3_length: 16; cdr3_nt: TGTGCCAGCAGTGTCCCGCAGGGTACAGCTAATGAAAAACTGTTTTTT; cdr3_aa: CASSVPQGTANEKLFF
clone_size: few; v_call: TRBV9; d_call: TRBD1; j_call: TRBJ2-6; cdr3_length: 20; cdr3_nt: TGTGCCAGCAGCGTAGGGGCAGGGGGAGTGGGGCTCTCTGGGGCCAACGTCCTGACTTTC; cdr3_aa: CASSVGAGGVGLSGANVLTF
clone_size: .; v_call: TRBV23-1; d_call: .; j_call: TRBJ1-2; cdr3_length: 16; cdr3_nt: TGCGCCAGCAGTCAATCGCGAGGAGGGGTTAACTATGGCTACACCTTC; cdr3_aa: CASSQSRGGVNYGYTF
clone_size: .; v_call: TRBV19; d_call: TRBD1; j_call: TRBJ1-1; cdr3_length: 15; cdr3_nt: TGTGCCAGTAGTATAATTGCAGGGGGAAACACTGAAGCTTTCTTT; cdr3_aa: CASSIIAGGNTEAFF
clone_size: .; v_call: TRBV4-2; d_call: .; j_call: TRBJ1-3; cdr3_length: 15; cdr3_nt: TGTGCCAGCAGCCAAGGAACCAGGGCTGGAAACACCATATATTTT; cdr3_aa: CASSQGTRAGNTIYF
clone_size: .; v_call: TRBV12-5; d_call: .; j_call: TRBJ2-7; cdr3_length: 13; cdr3_nt: TGTGCTAGTCAGTTGGCTAGCGACTACGAGCAGTACTTC; cdr3_aa: CASQLASDYEQYF